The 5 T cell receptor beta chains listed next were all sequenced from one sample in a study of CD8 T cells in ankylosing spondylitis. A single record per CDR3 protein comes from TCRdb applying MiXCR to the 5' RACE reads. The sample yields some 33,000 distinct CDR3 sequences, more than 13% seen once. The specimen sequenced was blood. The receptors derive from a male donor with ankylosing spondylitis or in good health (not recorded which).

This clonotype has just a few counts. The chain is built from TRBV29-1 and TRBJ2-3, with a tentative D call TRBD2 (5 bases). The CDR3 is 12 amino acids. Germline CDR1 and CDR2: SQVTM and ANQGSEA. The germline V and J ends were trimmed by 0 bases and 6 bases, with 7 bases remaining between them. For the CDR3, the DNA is TGCAGCGTTGAAGACTCGGGGGATACGCAGTATTTT. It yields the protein CSVEDSGDTQYF.

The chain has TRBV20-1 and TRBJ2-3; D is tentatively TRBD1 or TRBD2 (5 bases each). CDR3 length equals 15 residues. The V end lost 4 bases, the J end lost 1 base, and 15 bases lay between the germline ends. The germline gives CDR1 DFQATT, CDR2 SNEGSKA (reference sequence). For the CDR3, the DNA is TGCAGTGCTAAGAACCCCCGGGGCGGCACAGATACGCAGTATTTT. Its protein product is CSAKNPRGGTDTQYF.

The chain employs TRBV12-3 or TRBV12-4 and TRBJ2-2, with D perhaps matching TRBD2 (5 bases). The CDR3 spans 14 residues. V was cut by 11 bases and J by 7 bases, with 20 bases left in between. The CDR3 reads CAYTSKAAGGELFF. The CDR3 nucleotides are TGTGCCTACACCAGTAAGGCGGCGGGCGGGGAGCTGTTTTTT.

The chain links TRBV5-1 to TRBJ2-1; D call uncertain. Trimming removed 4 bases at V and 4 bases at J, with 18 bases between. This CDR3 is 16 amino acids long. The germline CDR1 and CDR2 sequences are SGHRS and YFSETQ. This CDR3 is CASSIEFRLSYNEQFF. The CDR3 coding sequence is TGCGCCAGCAGCATCGAATTTAGATTGTCTTACAATGAGCAGTTCTTC.

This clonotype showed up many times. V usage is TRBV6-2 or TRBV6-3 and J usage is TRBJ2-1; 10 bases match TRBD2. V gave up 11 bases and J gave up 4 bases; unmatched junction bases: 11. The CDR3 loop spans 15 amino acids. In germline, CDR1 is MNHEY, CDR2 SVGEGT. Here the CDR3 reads CAVGASGRVYNEQFF. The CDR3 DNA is TGTGCCGTCGGTGCTAGCGGGAGAGTTTACAATGAGCAGTTCTTC.